The 23 T cell receptor beta chains presented below share a single source sample, sequenced in a study of T cells in Graves' hyperthyroidism and ophthalmopathy. Authors of the study amplified TCR beta CDR3 regions from RNA transcripts. TCR CDR3 regions were first amplified by RT-PCR with HTBI primers. MiXCR, run by TCRdb on the multiplex PCR reads, gives a single entry per CDR3 protein. In the table there are 550,000 to 800,000 distinct CDR3 sequences, approximately 15% of which are singletons. The sample comprised blood. The receptors originated from a man aged 45 to 65 with Graves' hyperthyroidism.

V and J are TRBV11-2 and TRBJ2-3, with D possibly being TRBD1 or TRBD2 (5 bases each). CDR3 size: 12 residues. V was shortened by 5 bases and J by 10 bases, with 13 bases between the two germline ends. Per germline, CDR1 SGHAT and CDR2 FQNNGV. In nucleotides, the CDR3 is TGTGCCAGCAGCCAGGAGAGAGGGGCGCAGTATTTT. This gives the protein CASSQERGAQYF.

This clonotype was observed at least ten times. The chain has TRBV6-1 and TRBJ1-2, with TRBD1 matching 7 bases. Germline V gene lookup returns CDR1 MNHNS and CDR2 SASEGT. CDR3 length: 15 amino acids. V shed 5 bases, J shed 0 bases, and the junction held 6 bases outside the gene matches. CDR3 region: CASSTRQGANYGYTF. CDR3 nucleotides: TGTGCCAGCAGTACAAGACAGGGCGCTAACTATGGCTACACCTTC.

The rearrangement joins TRBV2 to TRBJ1-2, with 8 bases fitting TRBD1. The V segment lost 4 bases and the J segment 8 bases; nucleotides outside the gene matches: 3. This CDR3 is built from 12 residues. Germline V gene lookup returns CDR1 SNHLY and CDR2 FYNNEI. CDR3 sequence (DNA): TGTGCCAGCAGTGCACAGGGGGAGGGCTACACCTTC. This codes for CASSAQGEGYTF. The complete variable domain, with remaining parts taken from reference TRBV2 and TRBJ1-2, reads EPEVTQTPSHQVTQMGQEVILRCVPISNHLYFYWYRQILGQKVEFLVSFYNNEISEKSEIFDDQFSVERPDGSNFTLKIRSTKLEDSAMYFCASSAQGEGYTFGSGTRLTVV.

The sample holds a few counts of this clonotype. The chain is built from TRBV20-1 and TRBJ2-7, with TRBD2 matching over 7 bases. The germline V gene has CDR1 DFQATT and CDR2 SNEGSKA (reference sequence). The V gene end was trimmed by 0 bases and the J gene end by 3 bases; junction bases not matched to a gene: 5. CDR3 length: 14 amino acids. The CDR3 loop reads CSARESSGNYEQYF. The CDR3 coding sequence is TGCAGTGCTAGAGAGTCTAGCGGAAACTACGAGCAGTACTTC.

The rearrangement uses TRBV4-1 and TRBJ2-5; the D gene is possibly TRBD2 (6 bases). This CDR3 has 11 residues. V gave up 8 bases and J gave up 7 bases, with 11 bases separating them. Germline CDR1 MGHRA, CDR2 YSYEKL. The chain's CDR3 is CASSQEGTQYF. In DNA, the CDR3 is TGCGCCAGCTCCCAGGAGGGGACCCAGTACTTC.

This clonotype was recorded at least ten times. This chain joins TRBV27 and TRBJ2-7, with a weak D call TRBD2 (6 bases). The ends were cut back, 3 bases at V and 7 bases at J, with 16 bases in the middle. Germline assignment: CDR1 MNHEY and CDR2 SMNVEV (reference sequence). This CDR3 spans 14 amino acids. CDR3 DNA: TGTGCCAGCAGTTTGGGCGGGGACGGGGGAGAGCAGTACTTC. It codes for CASSLGGDGGEQYF.

This clonotype appeared many times. The genes are TRBV3-1 and TRBJ1-2, with a weak D call TRBD1 (6 bases). This CDR3 contains 14 residues. Deletions cut 2 bases from V and 4 bases from J, with 11 bases between. Germline assignment: CDR1 LGHDT and CDR2 YNNKEL (reference sequence). The CDR3 DNA reads TGTGCCAGCAGCCAACCTGACAGGAGCTATGGCTACACCTTC. Amino acid sequence: CASSQPDRSYGYTF.

This clonotype has at least ten counts. V usage is TRBV6-1 and J usage is TRBJ1-2; 10 bases agree with TRBD1. The CDR3 has 17 amino acids. Trimming cost V 7 bases and J 3 bases; bases outside gene matches: 14. CDR1 MNHNS and CDR2 SASEGT come from the germline V gene. This chain's CDR3 is CASKKTGGQRMDYGYTF. Here the CDR3 DNA reads TGTGCCAGCAAAAAGACAGGGGGCCAGCGGATGGACTATGGCTACACCTTC.

This clonotype was counted at least ten times. The chain couples TRBV7-2 to TRBJ2-7; weak D call: TRBD1 (6 bases). Germline V gives CDR1 SGHTA, CDR2 FQGNSA. This CDR3 region has 14 residues. V lost 5 bases to trimming and J lost 0 bases, with 11 bases between them. The CDR3 reads CASSLGAYSYEQYF. The DNA for the CDR3 is TGTGCCAGCAGCCTGGGGGCGTACTCCTACGAGCAGTACTTC.

CDR3 in DNA: TGTGCCAGCAGCATCAGGTCAGGGGACCCCTTACAGCCCCAGCATTTT. Its protein is CASSIRSGDPLQPQHF. This chain joins TRBV11-3 and TRBJ1-5; possibly TRBD1 for D (6 bases). V was cut by 5 bases and J by 7 bases, with 21 bases left in between. In germline, CDR1 is SGHNT, CDR2 YENEEA. The CDR3 loop spans 16 amino acids.

This clonotype was seen a few times. V and J are TRBV29-1 and TRBJ2-2; 10 bases are a match to TRBD2. Trimming cost V 2 bases and J 9 bases; bases outside gene matches: 18. The CDR3 is 18 amino acids. The germline CDR1 and CDR2 sequences are SQVTM and ANQGSEA. CDR3 amino acids: CSVELVLAGDLSPRELFF. The DNA of the CDR3 is TGCAGCGTTGAATTGGTGCTAGCGGGAGATTTGTCCCCGAGGGAGCTGTTTTTT.

Points on this clonotype: A much larger clone is a single base away; this may be a read error. V usage is TRBV30 and J usage is TRBJ1-2, with a tentative D call TRBD1 (6 bases). The length of the CDR3 is 13 residues. The germline CDR1 and CDR2 sequences are GTSNPN and SVGIG (reference sequence). V was trimmed by 8 bases and J by 4 bases, leaving 17 bases between them. This CDR3 is CAGLDRAGYGYTF. The CDR3 bases are TGTGCCGGACTGGACAGAGCTGGCTATGGCTACACCTTC.

This clonotype was observed many times. The V gene is TRBV6-2 or TRBV6-3, the J gene TRBJ2-5, with D possibly matching TRBD2 (5 bases). The CDR3 sequence is 13 residues long. Germline CDR1 and CDR2: MNHEY and SVGEGT. V lost 10 bases to trimming and J lost 4 bases, with 16 bases between them. The DNA of the CDR3 is TGTGCCACAGCGACGGCGGGCCCAGAGACCCAGTACTTC. Translated: CATATAGPETQYF.

This chain connects TRBV28 to TRBJ1-5, with TRBD1 matching over 8 bases. Unmatched junction bases numbered 3, after V lost 10 bases and J lost 4 bases. This CDR3 has 12 amino acids. Germline values: CDR1 MDHEN, CDR2 SYDVKM. The CDR3 region has the DNA TGTGCCACCTGGACAGGGAATCAGCCCCAGCATTTT. This encodes CATWTGNQPQHF.

At least ten counts were recorded for this clonotype. The chain carries TRBV28 and TRBJ1-2; 7 nucleotides line up with TRBD1. Germline V gene sequence: CDR1 MDHEN, CDR2 SYDVKM. V shed 2 bases, J shed 2 bases, and the junction held 2 bases outside the gene matches. The CDR3 runs to 14 residues. CDR3 in amino acids: CASSLDRANYGYTF. The CDR3 DNA reads as TGTGCCAGCAGTTTAGACAGGGCCAACTATGGCTACACCTTC.

The chain recombines TRBV20-1 with TRBJ1-2, with 10 bases aligning to TRBD1. The V and J ends lost 6 bases and 4 bases, in that order; junction bases with no gene match: 8. In germline, CDR1 is DFQATT, CDR2 SNEGSKA (reference sequence). This CDR3 comprises 14 residues. The CDR3 DNA is TGCAGTGCGCCAAACCGGGACAGGGGCTATGGCTACACCTTC. Translated: CSAPNRDRGYGYTF.

The V call is TRBV6-1, the J call TRBJ2-3; no clear D. This CDR3 is 12 amino acids long. The germline CDR1 and CDR2 sequences are MNHNS and SASEGT. CDR3 loop: CASRIEADTQYF. The CDR3 DNA follows: TGTGCGAGCCGGATTGAGGCAGATACGCAGTATTTT.

The V call is TRBV28, the J call TRBJ1-4; tentatively, D is TRBD1 (5 bases). V was cut by 7 bases and J by 3 bases, with 18 bases left in between. In germline, CDR1 is MDHEN, CDR2 SYDVKM. The CDR3 consists of 16 residues. The CDR3 loop reads CASTHGAWEPNEKLFF. Here the CDR3 DNA reads TGTGCCAGCACCCATGGGGCTTGGGAGCCTAATGAAAAACTGTTTTTT.

The gene calls are TRBV10-3 and TRBJ1-5; perhaps TRBD1 as D (6 bases). The CDR3 is made up of 14 amino acids. The V gene lost 2 bases and the J gene lost 3 bases, with 8 bases spanning the gap. CDR1 and CDR2 from the germline V gene are ENHRY and SYGVKD. CDR3 residues: CAISEGQPNQPQHF. The DNA for the CDR3 is TGTGCCATCAGTGAGGGACAGCCCAATCAGCCCCAGCATTTT.

There are many counts of this clonotype. The chain employs TRBV2 and TRBJ1-2; D gene unclear. Looked up from germline, CDR1 is SNHLY and CDR2 is FYNNEI. Trimming removed 0 bases at V and 1 base at J, with 3 bases between. CDR3 size: 13 residues. This CDR3 reads CASSEAINYGYTF. Here the CDR3 DNA reads TGTGCCAGCAGTGAAGCTATTAACTATGGCTACACCTTC.

In this sample, this clonotype turned up a few times. This chain connects TRBV20-1 to TRBJ1-2, with TRBD1 as a possible D gene (5 bases). V was clipped by 6 bases and J by 3 bases, with 8 bases between them. Germline V gives CDR1 DFQATT, CDR2 SNEGSKA (reference sequence). The CDR3 has 11 residues. The CDR3 region is CSAQEDYGYTF. In DNA, the CDR3 is TGCAGTGCACAGGAGGACTATGGCTACACCTTC.

This clonotype was detected ten times or more. The chain carries TRBV28 and TRBJ1-5; maybe TRBD1 (6 bases). Germline lookup yields CDR1 MDHEN and CDR2 SYDVKM. CDR3 length: 15 amino acids. The V end lost 6 bases, the J end lost 2 bases, and 14 bases lay between the germline ends. CDR3 DNA sequence: TGTGCCAGCAGCATTGTGAGGGGGGGCAATCAGCCCCAGCATTTT. Amino acid sequence: CASSIVRGGNQPQHF.

This clonotype appeared a few times. This chain links TRBV13 with TRBJ2-7; 8 nucleotides match TRBD2. In germline, CDR1 is PRHDT, CDR2 FYEKMQ (reference sequence). V lost 5 bases to trimming and J lost 5 bases; unmatched junction nucleotides: 14. This CDR3 has 16 amino acids. CDR3 nucleotides: TGTGCCAGCAGCAATGGGAGGGCGGGAGGTTATCACGAGCAGTACTTC. It translates to CASSNGRAGGYHEQYF.